This TCR beta chain was obtained from a study of memory CD4+ T cells and cytomegalovirus serostatus. As for the study in general: This sample comes from healthy Belgian adults, fewer than 10 CMV seropositive, about 23 seronegative.

The CDR3 covers 14 residues. Germline assignment: CDR1 SGHRS and CDR2 YFSETQ. Trimming took 4 bases from V and 9 from J, leaving 17 bases between them. Single viable CD3+CD4+CD8-CD45RO+ cells were sorted as the memory CD4+ T cells. CMV serostatus came from serum IgG against pp150, pp28, p38, p52. Repertoires were generated with immunoSEQ multiplex PCR, while TCRdb's copy carries only in-frame clones and drops some. The top ten hold 2.5% to 3% of the sample, which has fewer than 90,000 clones, about 73% seen once. The origin of this receptor is an adult in good health and CMV-seropositive. Sequencing used memory CD4+ T cells from blood. The rearrangement uses TRBV5-1 and TRBJ1-5, with D perhaps TRBD1 (6 bases). CDR3 bases: TGCGCCAGCAGCATAGACAGGTTGGACGGGCCCCAGCATTTT. Amino acids: CASSIDRLDGPQHF.